Below, 2 T cell receptor beta chains from the same sample are listed, as sequenced in a study of cytomegalovirus exposure and HLA in healthy donors. Use of 60 Vbeta and 13 Jbeta primers characterized the PCR. The assay was immunoSEQ multiplex PCR, and TCRdb's table has in-frame clones only and misses some. The data show about 160,000 clones, 60% to 80% seen once. The specimen was PBMCs. These receptors all stem from a woman aged 50 to 60 in good health and CMV-seropositive.

V usage is TRBV7-9 and J usage is TRBJ1-1, with D unresolved. Germline V lookup: CDR1 SEHNR, CDR2 FQNEAQ (reference sequence). V shed 7 bases and J shed 1 base, with 10 bases lying between them. CDR3 length: 13 residues. This CDR3 is CASNPAGNTEAFF. CDR3 coding DNA: TGTGCCAGCAATCCGGCGGGGAACACTGAAGCTTTCTTT.

V usage is TRBV2 and J usage is TRBJ2-2; 7 positions agree with TRBD1. Per the germline V gene, CDR1 is SNHLY and CDR2 is FYNNEI. V shed 8 bases, J shed 3 bases, and the junction held 6 bases outside the gene matches. The CDR3 sequence is 14 residues long. CDR3 loop: CASAGTEYTGELFF. CDR3 coding DNA: TGTGCCAGCGCTGGGACAGAGTACACCGGGGAGCTGTTTTTT.